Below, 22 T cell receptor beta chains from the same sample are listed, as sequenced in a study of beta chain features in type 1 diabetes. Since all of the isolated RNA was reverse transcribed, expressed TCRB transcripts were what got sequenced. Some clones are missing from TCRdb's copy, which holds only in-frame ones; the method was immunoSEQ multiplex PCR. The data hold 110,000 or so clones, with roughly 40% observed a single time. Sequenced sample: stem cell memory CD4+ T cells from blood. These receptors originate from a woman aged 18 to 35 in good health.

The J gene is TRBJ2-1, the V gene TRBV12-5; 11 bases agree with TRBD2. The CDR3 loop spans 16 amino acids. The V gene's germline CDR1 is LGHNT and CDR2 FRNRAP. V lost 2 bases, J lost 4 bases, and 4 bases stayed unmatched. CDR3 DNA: TGTGCTAGTGGTTTGACCCGACTAGCGGGATACAATGAGCAGTTCTTC. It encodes CASGLTRLAGYNEQFF. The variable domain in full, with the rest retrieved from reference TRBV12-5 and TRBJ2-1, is DARVTQTPRHKVTEMGQEVTMRCQPILGHNTVFWYRQTMMQGLELLAYFRNRAPLDDSGMPKDRFSAEMPDATLATLKIQPSEPRDSAVYFCASGLTRLAGYNEQFFGPGTRLTVL.

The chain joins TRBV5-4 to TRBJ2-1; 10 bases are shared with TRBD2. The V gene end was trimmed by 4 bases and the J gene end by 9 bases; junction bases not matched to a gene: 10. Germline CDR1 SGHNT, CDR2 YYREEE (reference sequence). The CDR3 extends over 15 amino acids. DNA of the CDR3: TGTGCCAGCAGCCTGAGCGGGAGGGCTTACGGTGAGCAGTTCTTC. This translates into CASSLSGRAYGEQFF.

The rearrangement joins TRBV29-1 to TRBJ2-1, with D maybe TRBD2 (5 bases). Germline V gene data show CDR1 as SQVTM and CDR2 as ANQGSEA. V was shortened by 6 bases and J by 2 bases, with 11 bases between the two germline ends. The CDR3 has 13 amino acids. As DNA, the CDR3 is TGCAGCGTGCAACCGCGGGCCTACAATGAGCAGTTCTTC. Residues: CSVQPRAYNEQFF.

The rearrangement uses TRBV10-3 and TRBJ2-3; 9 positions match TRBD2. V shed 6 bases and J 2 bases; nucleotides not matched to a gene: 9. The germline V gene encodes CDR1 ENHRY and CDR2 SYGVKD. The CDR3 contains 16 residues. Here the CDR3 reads CAISKTSGRYTDTQYF. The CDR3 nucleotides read TGTGCCATCAGCAAGACTAGCGGAAGATACACAGATACGCAGTATTTT.

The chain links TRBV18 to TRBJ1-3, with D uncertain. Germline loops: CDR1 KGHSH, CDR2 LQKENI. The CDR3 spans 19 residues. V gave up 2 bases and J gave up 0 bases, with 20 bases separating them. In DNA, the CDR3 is TGTGCCAGCTCACCATTGAGGCGGGCCGAGGCGGTCTCTGGAAACACCATATATTTT. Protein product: CASSPLRRAEAVSGNTIYF.

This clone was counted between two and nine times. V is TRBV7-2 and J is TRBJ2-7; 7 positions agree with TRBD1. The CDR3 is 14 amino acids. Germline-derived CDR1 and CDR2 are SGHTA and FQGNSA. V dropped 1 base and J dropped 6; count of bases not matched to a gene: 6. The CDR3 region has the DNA TGTGCCAGCAGCTTAGAGGGGGCATTTCGCGAGCAGTACTTC. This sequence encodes CASSLEGAFREQYF.

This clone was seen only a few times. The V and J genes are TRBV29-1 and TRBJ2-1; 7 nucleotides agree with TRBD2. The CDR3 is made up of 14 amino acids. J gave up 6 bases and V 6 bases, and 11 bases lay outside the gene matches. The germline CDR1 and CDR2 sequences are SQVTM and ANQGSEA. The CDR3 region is CSVGGIFRGNEQFF. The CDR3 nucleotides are TGCAGCGTGGGGGGGATCTTTAGAGGCAATGAGCAGTTCTTC.

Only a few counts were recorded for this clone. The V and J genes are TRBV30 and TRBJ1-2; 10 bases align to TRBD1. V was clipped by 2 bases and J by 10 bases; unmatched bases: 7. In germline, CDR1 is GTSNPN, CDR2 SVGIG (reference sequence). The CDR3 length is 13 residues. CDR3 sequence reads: CAWSKTGQGIYTF. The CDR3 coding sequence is TGTGCCTGGAGTAAAACGGGACAGGGGATCTACACCTTC.

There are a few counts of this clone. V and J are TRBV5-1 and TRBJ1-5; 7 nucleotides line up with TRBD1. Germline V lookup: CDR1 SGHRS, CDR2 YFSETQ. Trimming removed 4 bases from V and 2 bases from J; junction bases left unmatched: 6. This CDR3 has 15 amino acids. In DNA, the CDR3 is TGCGCCAGCAGCGACGGGACAGCCCGCAATCAGCCCCAGCATTTT. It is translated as CASSDGTARNQPQHF.

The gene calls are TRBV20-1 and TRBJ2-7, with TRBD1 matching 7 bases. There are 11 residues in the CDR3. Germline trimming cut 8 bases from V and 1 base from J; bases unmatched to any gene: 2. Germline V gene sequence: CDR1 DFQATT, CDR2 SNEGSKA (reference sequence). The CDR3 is CSWTGSYEQYF. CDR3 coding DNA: TGCAGTTGGACAGGTTCCTACGAGCAGTACTTC.

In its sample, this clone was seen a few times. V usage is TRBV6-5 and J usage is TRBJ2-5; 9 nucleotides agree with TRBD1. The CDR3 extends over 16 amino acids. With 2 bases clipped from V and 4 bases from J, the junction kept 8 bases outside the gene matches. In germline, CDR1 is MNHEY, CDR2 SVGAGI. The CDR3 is CASSYHRDRVSETQYF. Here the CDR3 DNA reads TGTGCCAGCAGTTACCACCGGGACAGGGTATCAGAGACCCAGTACTTC.

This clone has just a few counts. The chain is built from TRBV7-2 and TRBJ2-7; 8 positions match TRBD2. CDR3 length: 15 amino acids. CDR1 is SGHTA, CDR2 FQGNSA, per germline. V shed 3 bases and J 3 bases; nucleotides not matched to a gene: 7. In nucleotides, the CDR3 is TGTGCCAGCAGCTTGCAGGGTAGCGGGAACTACGAGCAGTACTTC. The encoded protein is CASSLQGSGNYEQYF.

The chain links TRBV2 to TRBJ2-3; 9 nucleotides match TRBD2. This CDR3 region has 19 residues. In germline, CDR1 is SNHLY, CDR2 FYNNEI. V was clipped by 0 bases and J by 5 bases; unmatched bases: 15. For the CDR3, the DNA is TGTGCCAGCAGTGAAGCGCTTCGAGCGGGAGGAGCGTGGGTAGATACGCAGTATTTT. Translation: CASSEALRAGGAWVDTQYF.

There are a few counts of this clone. The DNA of the CDR3 is TGTGCCAGCGAAGCGGACAGGGGCTGGAAAAACATTCAGTACTTC. Amino acids: CASEADRGWKNIQYF. V and J are TRBV28 and TRBJ2-4, with TRBD1 matching over 9 bases. V lost 8 bases and J lost 4; bases outside the gene matches: 9. Germline CDR1 MDHEN, CDR2 SYDVKM. The CDR3 is made up of 15 amino acids.

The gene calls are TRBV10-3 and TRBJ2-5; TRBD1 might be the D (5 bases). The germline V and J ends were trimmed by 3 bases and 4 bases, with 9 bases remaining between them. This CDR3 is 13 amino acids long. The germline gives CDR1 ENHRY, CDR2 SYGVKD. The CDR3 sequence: CAISERQTETQYF. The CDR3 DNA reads TGTGCCATCAGTGAAAGACAGACAGAGACCCAGTACTTC.

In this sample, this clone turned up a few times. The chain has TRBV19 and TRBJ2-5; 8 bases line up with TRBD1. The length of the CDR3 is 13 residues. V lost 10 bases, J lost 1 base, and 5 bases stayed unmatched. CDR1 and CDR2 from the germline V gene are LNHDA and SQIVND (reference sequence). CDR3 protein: CATRQGPQETQYF. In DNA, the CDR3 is TGTGCCACCCGACAGGGGCCCCAAGAGACCCAGTACTTC.

For the CDR3, the DNA is TGTGCCAGCAGCTTCCGGGACAGGGGGCTGGAGACCCAGTACTTC. Translation: CASSFRDRGLETQYF. The chain is built from TRBV7-9 and TRBJ2-5; 12 bases are shared with TRBD1. The J segment lost 5 bases and the V segment lost 3 bases, leaving 4 bases of the junction unmatched. CDR3 length: 15 residues. Germline CDR1 is SEHNR and CDR2 is FQNEAQ (reference sequence).

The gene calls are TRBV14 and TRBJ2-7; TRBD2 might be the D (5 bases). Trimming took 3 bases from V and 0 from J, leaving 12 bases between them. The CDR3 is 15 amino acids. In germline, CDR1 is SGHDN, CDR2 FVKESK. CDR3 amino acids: CASSQRTGSSYEQYF. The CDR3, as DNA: TGTGCCAGCAGCCAGAGGACTGGCAGCTCCTACGAGCAGTACTTC.

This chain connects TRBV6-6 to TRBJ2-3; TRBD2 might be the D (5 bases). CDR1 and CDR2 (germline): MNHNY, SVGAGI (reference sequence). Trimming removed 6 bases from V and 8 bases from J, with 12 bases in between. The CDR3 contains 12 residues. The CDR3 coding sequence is TGTGCCAGCAGACAACCGGGGAGTACGCAGTATTTT. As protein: CASRQPGSTQYF.

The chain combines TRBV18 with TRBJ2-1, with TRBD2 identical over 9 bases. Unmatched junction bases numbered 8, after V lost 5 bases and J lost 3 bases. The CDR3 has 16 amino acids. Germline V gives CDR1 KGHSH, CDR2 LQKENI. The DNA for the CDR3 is TGTGCCAGCTCAGTCGTAGCGGGGGCCAACTACAATGAGCAGTTCTTC. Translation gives CASSVVAGANYNEQFF.

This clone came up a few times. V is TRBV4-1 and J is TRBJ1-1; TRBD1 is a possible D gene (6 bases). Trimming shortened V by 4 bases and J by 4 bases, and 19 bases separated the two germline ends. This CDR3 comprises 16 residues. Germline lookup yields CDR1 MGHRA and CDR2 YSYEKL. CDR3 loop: CASSRWVGRGTTEAFF. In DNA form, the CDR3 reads TGCGCCAGCAGCCGGTGGGTTGGCAGGGGAACCACTGAAGCTTTCTTT.

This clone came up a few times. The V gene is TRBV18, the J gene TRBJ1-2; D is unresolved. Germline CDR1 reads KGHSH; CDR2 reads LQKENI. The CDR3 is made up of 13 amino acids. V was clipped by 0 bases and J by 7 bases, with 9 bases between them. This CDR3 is CASSPPGGRGYTF. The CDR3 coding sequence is TGTGCCAGCTCACCACCGGGAGGGCGTGGCTACACCTTC.